This T cell receptor (beta chain) was observed in a study of cytomegalovirus exposure and HLA in healthy donors. Study-wide findings and caveats: Later analysis reportedly placed an Asian-associated ancestry cluster below the approximately 730-donor mean in N-insertions.

Details on this clone: Its target is unknown.

With 60 Vbeta and 13 Jbeta primers, the PCR was carried out. Using immunoSEQ multiplex PCR, the repertoire was profiled, and TCRdb retains in-frame clones only, with some absent. The table records 120,000 or so clones, roughly 80% of them present only once. The CDR3 is 14 residues long. Trimming left V 3 bases short and J 4 bases short, with 12 bases between. Germline V gene sequence: CDR1 MNHEY, CDR2 SMNVEV (reference sequence). Sequencing input: PBMCs. The sequence was collected from a man aged 25 to 40 in good health and CMV-seronegative. This sequence joins TRBV27 and TRBJ1-2, with D perhaps matching TRBD1 (5 bases). CDR3 nucleotides: TGTGCCAGCAGTTTCCATGGACAACTCTATGGCTACACCTTC. It encodes CASSFHGQLYGYTF.